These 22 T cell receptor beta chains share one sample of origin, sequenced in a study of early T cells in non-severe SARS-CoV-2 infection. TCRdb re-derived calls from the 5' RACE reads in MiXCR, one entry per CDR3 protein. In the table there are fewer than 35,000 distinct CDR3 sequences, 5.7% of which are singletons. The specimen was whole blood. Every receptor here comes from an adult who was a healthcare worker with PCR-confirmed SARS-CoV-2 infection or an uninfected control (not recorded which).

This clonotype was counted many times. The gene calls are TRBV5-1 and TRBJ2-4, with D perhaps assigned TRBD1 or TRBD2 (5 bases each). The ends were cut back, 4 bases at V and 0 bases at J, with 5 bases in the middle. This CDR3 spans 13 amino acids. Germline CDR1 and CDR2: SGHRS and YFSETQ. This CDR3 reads CASSGGAKNIQYF. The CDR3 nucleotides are TGCGCCAGCAGCGGGGGAGCCAAAAACATTCAGTACTTC. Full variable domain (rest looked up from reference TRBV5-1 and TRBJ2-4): KAGVTQTPRYLIKTRGQQVTLSCSPISGHRSVSWYQQTPGQGLQFLFEYFSETQRNKGNFPGRFSGRQFSNSRSEMNVSTLELGDSALYLCASSGGAKNIQYFGAGTRLSVL.

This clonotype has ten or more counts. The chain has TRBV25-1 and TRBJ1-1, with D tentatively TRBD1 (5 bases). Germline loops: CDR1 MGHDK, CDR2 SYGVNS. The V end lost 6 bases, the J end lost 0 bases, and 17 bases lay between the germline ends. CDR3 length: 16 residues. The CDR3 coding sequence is TGTGCCAGCAGGGCCCACCGGGACCCCATGAACACTGAAGCTTTCTTT. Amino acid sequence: CASRAHRDPMNTEAFF.

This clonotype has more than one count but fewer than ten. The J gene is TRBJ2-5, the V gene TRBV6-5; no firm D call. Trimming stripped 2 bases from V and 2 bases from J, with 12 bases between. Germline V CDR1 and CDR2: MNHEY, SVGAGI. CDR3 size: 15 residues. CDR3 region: CASSYDGLGQETQYF. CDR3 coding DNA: TGTGCCAGCAGTTACGACGGCCTGGGGCAAGAGACCCAGTACTTC.

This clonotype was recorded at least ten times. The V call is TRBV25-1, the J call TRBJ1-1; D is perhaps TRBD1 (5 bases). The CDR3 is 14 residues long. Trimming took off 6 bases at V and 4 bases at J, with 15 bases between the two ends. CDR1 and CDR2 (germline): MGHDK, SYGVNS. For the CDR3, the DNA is TGTGCCAGCAGGATAGGTGGGGGGAGCACTGAAGCTTTCTTT. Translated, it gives CASRIGGGSTEAFF. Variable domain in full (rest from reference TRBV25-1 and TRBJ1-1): EADIYQTPRYLVIGTGKKITLECSQTMGHDKMYWYQQDPGMELHLIHYSYGVNSTEKGDLSSESTVSRIRTEHFPLTLESARPSHTSQYLCASRIGGGSTEAFFGQGTRLTVV.

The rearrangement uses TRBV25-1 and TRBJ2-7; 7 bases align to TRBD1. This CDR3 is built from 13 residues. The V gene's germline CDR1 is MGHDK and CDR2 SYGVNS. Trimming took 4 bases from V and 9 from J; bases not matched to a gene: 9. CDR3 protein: CASSAQGTAGQYF. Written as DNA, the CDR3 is TGTGCCAGCAGTGCACAAGGGACAGCAGGGCAGTACTTC.

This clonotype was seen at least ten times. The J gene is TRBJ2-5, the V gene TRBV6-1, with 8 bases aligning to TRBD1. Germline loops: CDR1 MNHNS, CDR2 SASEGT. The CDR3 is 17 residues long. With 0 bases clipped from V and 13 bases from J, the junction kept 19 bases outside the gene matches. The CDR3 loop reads CASSEALTLRKDREMYF. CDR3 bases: TGTGCCAGCAGTGAAGCTCTCACCTTACGGAAGGACAGGGAAATGTACTTC.

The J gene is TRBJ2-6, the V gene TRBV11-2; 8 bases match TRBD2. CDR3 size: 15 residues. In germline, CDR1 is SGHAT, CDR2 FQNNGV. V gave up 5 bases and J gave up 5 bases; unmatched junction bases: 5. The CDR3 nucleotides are TGTGCCAGCAGCCCCGCGGGGGGTAGGGCCAACGTCCTGACTTTC. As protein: CASSPAGGRANVLTF.

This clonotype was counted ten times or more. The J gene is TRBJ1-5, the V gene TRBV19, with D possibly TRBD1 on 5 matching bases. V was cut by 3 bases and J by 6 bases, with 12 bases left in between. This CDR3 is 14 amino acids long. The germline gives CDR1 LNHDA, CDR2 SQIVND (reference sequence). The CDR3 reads CASSMGQGSQPQHF. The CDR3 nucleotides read TGTGCCAGTAGTATGGGGCAGGGAAGTCAGCCCCAGCATTTT.

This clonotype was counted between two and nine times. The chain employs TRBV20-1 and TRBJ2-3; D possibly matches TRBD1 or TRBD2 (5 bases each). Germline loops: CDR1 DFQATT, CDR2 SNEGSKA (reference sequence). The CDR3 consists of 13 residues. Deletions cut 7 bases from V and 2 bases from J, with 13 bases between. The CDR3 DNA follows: TGCAGTGGGGGGTCCGCCCCCACAGATACGCAGTATTTT. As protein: CSGGSAPTDTQYF.

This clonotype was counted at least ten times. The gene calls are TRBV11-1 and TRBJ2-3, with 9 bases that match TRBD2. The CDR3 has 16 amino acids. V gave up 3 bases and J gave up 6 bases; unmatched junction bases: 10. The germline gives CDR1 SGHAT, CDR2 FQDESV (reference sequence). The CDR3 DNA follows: TGTGCCAGCAGCTTTTTGCGCGGGAGGGCCAAGGATACGCAGTATTTT. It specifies CASSFLRGRAKDTQYF.

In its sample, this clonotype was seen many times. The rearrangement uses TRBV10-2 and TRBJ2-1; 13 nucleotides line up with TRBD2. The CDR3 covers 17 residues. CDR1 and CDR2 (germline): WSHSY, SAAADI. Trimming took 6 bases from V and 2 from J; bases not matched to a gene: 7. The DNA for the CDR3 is TGCGCCAGCAGGGTAACTAGCGGGAGGGATGCCTACAATGAGCAGTTCTTC. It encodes CASRVTSGRDAYNEQFF.

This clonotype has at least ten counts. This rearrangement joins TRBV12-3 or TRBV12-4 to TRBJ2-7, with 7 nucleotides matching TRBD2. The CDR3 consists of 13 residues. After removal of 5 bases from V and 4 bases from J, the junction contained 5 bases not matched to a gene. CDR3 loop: CASSEGLLYEQYV. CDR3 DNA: TGTGCCAGCAGTGAGGGACTACTATACGAGCAGTACGTC.

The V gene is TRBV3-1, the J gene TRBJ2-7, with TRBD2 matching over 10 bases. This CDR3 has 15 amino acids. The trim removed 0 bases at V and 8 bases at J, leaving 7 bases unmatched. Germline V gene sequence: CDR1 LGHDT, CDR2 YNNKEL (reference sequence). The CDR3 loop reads CASSQDRLAGAKQYF. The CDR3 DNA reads TGTGCCAGCAGCCAAGATAGGCTAGCGGGAGCGAAGCAGTACTTC.

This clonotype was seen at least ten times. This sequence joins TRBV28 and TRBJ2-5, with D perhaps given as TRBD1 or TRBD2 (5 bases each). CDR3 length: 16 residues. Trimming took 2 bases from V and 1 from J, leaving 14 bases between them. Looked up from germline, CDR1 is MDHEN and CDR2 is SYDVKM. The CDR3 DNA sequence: TGTGCCAGCAGTTTAGTCGGGGCAGGACCCCAAGAGACCCAGTACTTC. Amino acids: CASSLVGAGPQETQYF. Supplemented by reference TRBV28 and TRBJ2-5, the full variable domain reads DVKVTQSSRYLVKRTGEKVFLECVQDMDHENMFWYRQDPGLGLRLIYFSYDVKMKEKGDIPEGYSVSREKKERFSLILESASTNQTSMYLCASSLVGAGPQETQYFGPGTRLLVL.

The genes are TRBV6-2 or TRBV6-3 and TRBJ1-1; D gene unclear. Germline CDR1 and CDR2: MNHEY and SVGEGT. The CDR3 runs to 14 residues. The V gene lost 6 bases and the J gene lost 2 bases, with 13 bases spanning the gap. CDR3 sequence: CASREGGLNTEAFF. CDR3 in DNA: TGTGCCAGCAGAGAGGGCGGTCTCAACACTGAAGCTTTCTTT.

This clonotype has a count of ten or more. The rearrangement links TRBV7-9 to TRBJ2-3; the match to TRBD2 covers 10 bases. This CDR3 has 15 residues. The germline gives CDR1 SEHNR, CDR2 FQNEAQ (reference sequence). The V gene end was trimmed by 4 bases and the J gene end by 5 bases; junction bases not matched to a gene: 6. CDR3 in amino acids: CASSSSRTSGDTQYF. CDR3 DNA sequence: TGTGCCAGCAGCTCTAGCCGGACTAGCGGAGATACGCAGTATTTT.

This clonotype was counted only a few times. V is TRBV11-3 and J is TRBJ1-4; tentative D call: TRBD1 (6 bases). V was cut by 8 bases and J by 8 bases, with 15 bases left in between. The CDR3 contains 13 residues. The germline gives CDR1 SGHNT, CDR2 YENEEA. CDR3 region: CASHKGGEEKLFF. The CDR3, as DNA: TGTGCCAGCCACAAGGGGGGCGAAGAAAAACTGTTTTTT.

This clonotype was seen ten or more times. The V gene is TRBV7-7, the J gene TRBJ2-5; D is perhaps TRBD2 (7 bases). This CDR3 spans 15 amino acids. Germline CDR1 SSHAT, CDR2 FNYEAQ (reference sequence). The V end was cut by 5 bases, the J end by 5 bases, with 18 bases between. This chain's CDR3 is CASSPYRGGEETQYF. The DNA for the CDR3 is TGTGCCAGCAGCCCATATAGAGGGGGGGAGGAGACCCAGTACTTC.

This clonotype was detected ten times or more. CDR3 in DNA: TGCGCCAGCAGCTTGCCTCCTCTAGCGGGGACCTACGAGCAGTACTTC. It codes for CASSLPPLAGTYEQYF. The chain combines TRBV5-1 with TRBJ2-7, with 9 bases aligning to TRBD2. The CDR3 length is 16 residues. Germline V gene data show CDR1 as SGHRS and CDR2 as YFSETQ. With 1 base clipped from V and 2 bases from J, the junction kept 7 bases outside the gene matches.

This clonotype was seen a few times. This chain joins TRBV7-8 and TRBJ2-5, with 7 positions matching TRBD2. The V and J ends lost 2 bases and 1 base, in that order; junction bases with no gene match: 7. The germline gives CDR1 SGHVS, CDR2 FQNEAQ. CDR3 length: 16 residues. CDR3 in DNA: TGTGCCAGCAGCTTATTAGGCTCGGGAGGCCAAGAGACCCAGTACTTC. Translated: CASSLLGSGGQETQYF.

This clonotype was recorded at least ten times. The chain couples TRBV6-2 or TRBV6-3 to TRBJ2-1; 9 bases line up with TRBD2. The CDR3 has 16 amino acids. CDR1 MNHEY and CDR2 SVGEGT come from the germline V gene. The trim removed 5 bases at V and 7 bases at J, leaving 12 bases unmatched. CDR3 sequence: CASSPLTSGVGNEQFF. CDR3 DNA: TGTGCCAGCAGTCCCCTGACTAGCGGAGTCGGGAATGAGCAGTTCTTC.

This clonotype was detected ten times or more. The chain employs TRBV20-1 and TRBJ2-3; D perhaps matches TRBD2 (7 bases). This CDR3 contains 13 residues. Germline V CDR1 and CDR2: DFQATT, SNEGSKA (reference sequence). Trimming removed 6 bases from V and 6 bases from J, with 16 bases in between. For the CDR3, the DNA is TGCAGTGCCCACCTCGGGGGGCGCGATACGCAGTATTTT. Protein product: CSAHLGGRDTQYF.